The 27 T cell receptor beta chains below come from one sample, sequenced in a study of Graves' ophthalmopathy and Graves' hyperthyroidism. Transcripts of RNA were the source for amplifying TCR beta CDR3 regions. Second-round multiplex PCR came after first-round RT-PCR with HTBI primers. From the multiplex PCR reads, TCRdb called clonotypes with MiXCR, one entry per CDR3 protein. The sample lists around 1,000,000 distinct CDR3 sequences; 35% to 40% were seen once. The material sequenced was peripheral blood or thyroid tissue (not recorded which). The source is an adult man with Graves' hyperthyroidism.

This clonotype was seen repeatedly, ten times or more. V gene TRBV11-2 combines with J gene TRBJ2-5, with D possibly being TRBD2 (5 bases). Germline V gives CDR1 SGHAT, CDR2 FQNNGV. V lost 5 bases and J 4 bases, leaving 20 bases between the germline ends. This CDR3 is built from 16 residues. The CDR3 reads CASSREGAVLGETQYF. The CDR3 nucleotides are TGTGCCAGCAGCCGAGAGGGAGCGGTGCTCGGAGAGACCCAGTACTTC.

The genes are TRBV24-1 and TRBJ1-2; D remains unclear. This CDR3 spans 13 amino acids. V lost 0 bases, J lost 3 bases, and 4 bases lay in between. CDR1 is KGHDR, CDR2 SFDVKD, per germline. CDR3: CATSDLDDYGYTF. In DNA form, the CDR3 reads TGTGCCACCAGTGATTTGGACGACTATGGCTACACCTTC.

The chain combines TRBV20-1 with TRBJ1-5, with D perhaps TRBD1 (6 bases). Trimming stripped 8 bases from V and 3 bases from J, with 23 bases between. The germline gives CDR1 DFQATT, CDR2 SNEGSKA (reference sequence). The CDR3 covers 16 residues. The CDR3 DNA is TGCAGTTCCGGACAGCGGGTGGCAGTATACAATCAGCCCCAGCATTTT. This gives the protein CSSGQRVAVYNQPQHF.

The chain is built from TRBV29-1 and TRBJ2-5, with 9 bases matching TRBD2. V trimming: 7 bases; J trimming: 2 bases; junction bases outside the gene matches: 8. The CDR3 sequence is 14 residues long. CDR1 and CDR2 (germline): SQVTM, ANQGSEA. CDR3 coding DNA: TGCAGCGCTGGCCGACTAGCGGATCAAGAGACCCAGTACTTC. It specifies CSAGRLADQETQYF.

Many counts were recorded for this clonotype. This chain uses TRBV6-6 with TRBJ1-5; weak D call: TRBD1 (6 bases). The CDR3 has 11 amino acids. Germline lookup yields CDR1 MNHNY and CDR2 SVGAGI (reference sequence). Trimming left V 4 bases short and J 11 bases short, with 9 bases between. CDR3 protein: CASSFRDTQHF. As DNA, the CDR3 is TGTGCCAGCAGTTTCCGGGACACCCAGCATTTT.

This clonotype appeared many times. The genes are TRBV20-1 and TRBJ2-7; a weak D match, TRBD1 (5 bases). Per the germline V gene, CDR1 is DFQATT and CDR2 is SNEGSKA (reference sequence). V was pared by 5 bases and J by 3 bases, with 11 bases between. The CDR3 is 12 amino acids. The CDR3 sequence is CSASTGSYEQYF. The CDR3 DNA sequence: TGCAGTGCTTCCACAGGCAGCTACGAGCAGTACTTC.

The rearrangement links TRBV12-3 or TRBV12-4 to TRBJ1-1; perhaps TRBD1 as D (5 bases). The CDR3 runs to 14 residues. The V gene lost 1 base and the J gene lost 4 bases, with 10 bases spanning the gap. CDR3 DNA sequence: TGTGCCAGCAGTTTAGGGGGCAAGGGCACTGAAGCTTTCTTT. Translating it yields CASSLGGKGTEAFF.

For this clonotype: This may stem from a read error, because a much larger clone lies one nucleotide away. The chain has TRBV7-6 and TRBJ1-1, with D perhaps TRBD1 (6 bases). This CDR3 is built from 15 residues. Germline CDR1 SGHVS, CDR2 FNYEAQ. CDR3 sequence reads: CAGSPGRGAVAEAFF. The CDR3 DNA is TGTGCCGGCAGCCCCGGCCGGGGGGCAGTCGCTGAAGCTTTCTTT.

There are many counts of this clonotype. CDR3 in amino acids: CASSGTGVLNTEAFF. The CDR3 nucleotides are TGTGCCAGCAGCGGGACCGGGGTGTTGAACACTGAAGCTTTCTTT. This chain uses TRBV9 with TRBJ1-1, with D hard to call. This CDR3 comprises 15 residues. CDR1 is SGDLS and CDR2 is YYNGEE in the germline V gene. Trimming pared 3 bases from V and 0 bases from J, leaving 12 bases between.

The genes are TRBV29-1 and TRBJ2-5; tentatively, D is TRBD1 (6 bases). The CDR3 loop spans 13 amino acids. V gave up 5 bases and J gave up 2 bases, with 12 bases separating them. CDR1 SQVTM and CDR2 ANQGSEA come from the germline V gene. The CDR3 spells CSVTAGQQETQYF. The CDR3 region has the DNA TGCAGCGTTACAGCCGGACAGCAAGAGACCCAGTACTTC. The full variable domain, rest sourced from reference TRBV29-1 and TRBJ2-5, is SAVISQKPSRDICQRGTSLTIQCQVDSQVTMMFWYRQQPGQSLTLIATANQGSEATYESGFVIDKFPISRPNLTFSTLTVSNMSPEDSSIYLCSVTAGQQETQYFGPGTRLLVL.

The gene calls are TRBV9 and TRBJ2-7; TRBD2 might be the D (6 bases). Germline V gene lookup returns CDR1 SGDLS and CDR2 YYNGEE. V shed 5 bases and J shed 2 bases, with 14 bases lying between them. This CDR3 comprises 14 residues. In DNA, the CDR3 is TGTGCCAGCAGTGAACTGGGACTTACCTACGAGCAGTACTTC. As protein: CASSELGLTYEQYF.

This clonotype was recorded many times. Here the CDR3 reads CASSYESYGYTF. The CDR3 nucleotides are TGCGCCAGCAGCTACGAGAGCTATGGCTACACCTTC. The chain combines TRBV5-1 with TRBJ1-2; D call uncertain. This CDR3 region has 12 residues. V was pared by 3 bases and J by 4 bases, with 7 bases between. Germline V lookup: CDR1 SGHRS, CDR2 YFSETQ.

This clonotype has a handful of counts. The J gene is TRBJ1-2, the V gene TRBV5-5; no clear D. Trimming shortened V by 0 bases and J by 1 base, and 7 bases separated the two germline ends. From germline, CDR1 is SGHKS and CDR2 YYEKEE (reference sequence). There are 14 residues in the CDR3. CDR3 sequence (DNA): TGTGCCAGCAGCTTGGGGCGTTTTAACTATGGCTACACCTTC. Translation gives CASSLGRFNYGYTF.

Concerning this clonotype itself: With a much larger clone just one base away, this may be a read error. This chain connects TRBV20-1 to TRBJ2-7, with D possibly being TRBD1 or TRBD2 (5 bases each). The ends were cut back, 2 bases at V and 9 bases at J, with 14 bases in the middle. CDR3 length: 12 amino acids. Germline values: CDR1 DFQATT, CDR2 SNEGSKA (reference sequence). For the CDR3, the DNA is TGCAGTGCTAGACAGGGAGCCCACGGGCAGTACTTC. Protein: CSARQGAHGQYF.

This clonotype came up many times. The CDR3: CATSPIRYLNQPQHF. The CDR3 DNA reads as TGTGCCACCAGCCCGATCAGATACTTAAATCAGCCCCAGCATTTT. This chain links TRBV15 with TRBJ1-5; no firm D call. V gave up 5 bases and J gave up 4 bases, with 15 bases separating them. The CDR3 consists of 15 residues. Germline V CDR1 and CDR2: LNHNV, YYDKDF (reference sequence).

This chain uses TRBV7-8 with TRBJ1-5; the match to TRBD1 covers 7 bases. The CDR3 is made up of 14 amino acids. J gave up 0 bases and V 8 bases, and 4 bases lay outside the gene matches. Germline V gene lookup returns CDR1 SGHVS and CDR2 FQNEAQ. CDR3 residues: CASDPGGSNQPQHF. The CDR3 DNA follows: TGTGCCAGCGATCCAGGGGGTAGCAATCAGCCCCAGCATTTT.

In its sample, this clonotype was seen many times. The chain uses TRBV7-9 and TRBJ2-7; D call uncertain. Trimming left V 0 bases short and J 2 bases short, with 11 bases between. This CDR3 contains 15 residues. Germline CDR1 and CDR2: SEHNR and FQNEAQ (reference sequence). The chain's CDR3 is CASSLAADGTYEQYF. The DNA for the CDR3 is TGTGCCAGCAGCTTAGCGGCGGACGGCACCTACGAGCAGTACTTC.

The chain employs TRBV6-1 and TRBJ2-5; no definite D call. Germline lookup yields CDR1 MNHNS and CDR2 SASEGT. V lost 10 bases and J lost 1, with 13 bases in between. The CDR3 loop spans 13 amino acids. CDR3 in amino acids: CATEESVQETQYF. Here the CDR3 DNA reads TGTGCCACTGAGGAAAGCGTCCAAGAGACCCAGTACTTC.

This clonotype appeared many times. The chain links TRBV10-3 to TRBJ1-6; a weak D match, TRBD1 (5 bases). The ends were cut back, 2 bases at V and 2 bases at J, with 10 bases in the middle. CDR3 size: 16 residues. Per the germline V gene, CDR1 is ENHRY and CDR2 is SYGVKD. CDR3: CAISEPGAAYNSPLHF. CDR3 nucleotides: TGTGCCATCAGTGAGCCCGGGGCCGCCTATAATTCACCCCTCCACTTT.

Worth noting for this clonotype: Being one base from a much bigger clone, this may be a read error. The chain uses TRBV11-2 and TRBJ1-4; D remains ambiguous. Trimming took off 5 bases at V and 9 bases at J, with 19 bases between the two ends. In germline, CDR1 is SGHAT, CDR2 FQNNGV. The CDR3 length is 15 residues. The CDR3 DNA reads as TGTGCCAGCAGCCCTCAAAGGAGGGCCGGCAAAAAACTGTTTTTT. It is translated as CASSPQRRAGKKLFF.

The rearrangement uses TRBV29-1 and TRBJ2-5; D unresolved. The germline V gene has CDR1 SQVTM and CDR2 ANQGSEA. The CDR3 is made up of 15 amino acids. The V and J ends lost 5 bases and 0 bases respectively, with 16 bases between them. CDR3 region: CSVTFHDGNQETQYF. The CDR3 DNA sequence: TGCAGCGTTACTTTTCATGACGGAAACCAAGAGACCCAGTACTTC. The whole variable domain, filled in from reference TRBV29-1 and TRBJ2-5, reads SAVISQKPSRDICQRGTSLTIQCQVDSQVTMMFWYRQQPGQSLTLIATANQGSEATYESGFVIDKFPISRPNLTFSTLTVSNMSPEDSSIYLCSVTFHDGNQETQYFGPGTRLLVL.

This clonotype was detected only a few times. This may arise from a read error, as a much more abundant clone is one base away. The CDR3 bases are TGCAGCGTTGCAGATCGCATAGGACGGGGTGAAAAACTGTTTTTT. This translates into CSVADRIGRGEKLFF. This chain uses TRBV29-1 with TRBJ1-4, with D hard to call. The V end was cut by 4 bases, the J end by 7 bases, with 19 bases between. The CDR3 consists of 15 residues. Germline V gene lookup returns CDR1 SQVTM and CDR2 ANQGSEA.

CDR3 in amino acids: CASSRTGGAVPYF. CDR3 sequence (DNA): TGTGCCAGCAGTAGAACAGGGGGCGCAGTCCCGTACTTC. J is TRBJ2-5 and V is TRBV2; TRBD1 matches at 9 bases. The V gene's germline CDR1 is SNHLY and CDR2 FYNNEI. The V and J ends lost 5 bases and 13 bases, in that order; junction bases with no gene match: 11. This CDR3 has 13 amino acids.

The chain has TRBV6-5 and TRBJ2-7, with D maybe TRBD2 (5 bases). The ends were cut back, 4 bases at V and 6 bases at J, with 16 bases in the middle. Germline CDR1 and CDR2: MNHEY and SVGAGI. The CDR3 consists of 14 residues. CDR3 DNA sequence: TGTGCCAGCAGTTTACCACTCCGAGAGGGCGAGCAGTACTTC. Translation: CASSLPLREGEQYF.

This clonotype appeared many times. The chain combines TRBV2 with TRBJ1-1; 10 bases match TRBD1. Germline values: CDR1 SNHLY, CDR2 FYNNEI. The ends lost 4 bases at V and 5 bases at J; junction bases unmatched: 7. The CDR3 contains 15 residues. In nucleotides, the CDR3 is TGTGCCAGCAGTGCCTCGACAGGGGGCGGGACTGAAGCTTTCTTT. Translating it yields CASSASTGGGTEAFF.

The rearrangement uses TRBV25-1 and TRBJ2-5; TRBD2 matches at 8 bases. The CDR3 spans 14 residues. The J segment lost 5 bases and the V segment lost 4 bases, leaving 6 bases of the junction unmatched. CDR1 MGHDK and CDR2 SYGVNS come from the germline V gene. The CDR3 bases are TGTGCCAGCAGTGCCCCGACTAGCGCGGAGACCCAGTACTTC. Residues: CASSAPTSAETQYF.

This clonotype was seen at least ten times. The chain employs TRBV7-8 and TRBJ1-2; 9 bases agree with TRBD1. V dropped 5 bases and J dropped 6; count of bases not matched to a gene: 19. The CDR3 runs 18 residues. CDR1 and CDR2 (germline): SGHVS, FQNEAQ. This chain's CDR3 is CASSPSGTGSTVPDGYTF. The CDR3 DNA reads as TGTGCCAGCAGCCCTTCCGGGACAGGGTCGACGGTACCGGATGGCTACACCTTC.